These 5 T cell receptor beta chains were all obtained from the same sample, sequenced in a study of T cell repertoires in cytomegalovirus infection (dated by TCRdb to the late 2010s). The reads were generated on an Illumina HiSeq 1500. TCRdb applied fastp at Q25 and MiXCR to the public reads, then kept only in-frame beta chains. Entries that share a CDR3 protein sequence are merged under the most common genes and DNA. For this sample there are around 900,000 distinct CDR3 sequences; approximately 31% appear just once. The ten largest account for 13% of the sample. Per the publication, the treatment or condition label means: in vitro stimulation with specific CMV peptide epitopes to enrich CMV-specific T cells. Their recognized antigens are unknown. The material sequenced was cultured CD8+ T cells from PBMCs, taken from culture after CMV antigen stimulation. These receptors came from a human donor in good health (CMV status not recorded). Some clones in this sample may be carry-over from other donors' samples.

The rearrangement uses TRBV5-4 and TRBJ1-1, with 10 bases aligning to TRBD1. Germline CDR1 and CDR2: SGHNT and YYREEE (reference sequence). The V segment lost 4 bases and the J segment 5 bases; nucleotides outside the gene matches: 8. The length of the CDR3 is 15 residues. As DNA, the CDR3 is TGTGCCAGCAGCGGACAGGGGGTGAGGGGTACTGAAGCTTTCTTT. It is translated as CASSGQGVRGTEAFF.

This chain joins TRBV28 and TRBJ2-1; D remains ambiguous. V was shortened by 2 bases and J by 4 bases, with 12 bases between the two germline ends. In germline, CDR1 is MDHEN, CDR2 SYDVKM. This CDR3 is 15 amino acids long. The chain's CDR3 is CASSLGLGEYNEQFF. In DNA, the CDR3 is TGTGCCAGCAGTTTAGGGCTAGGCGAGTACAATGAGCAGTTCTTC.

This clonotype was detected only a few times. The genes are TRBV7-9 and TRBJ1-2, with D maybe TRBD1 (5 bases). The CDR3 extends over 12 amino acids. V was trimmed by 5 bases and J by 6 bases, leaving 10 bases between them. Germline V CDR1 and CDR2: SEHNR, FQNEAQ (reference sequence). The CDR3 DNA is TGTGCCAGCAGCCCGCCGGGGGATGGCTACACCTTC. Protein: CASSPPGDGYTF.

This clonotype has a handful of counts. This chain links TRBV7-6 with TRBJ1-1; TRBD1 matches 8 bases. Germline V gene lookup returns CDR1 SGHVS and CDR2 FNYEAQ. The ends lost 5 bases at V and 8 bases at J; junction bases unmatched: 10. The CDR3 runs 14 residues. CDR3 DNA: TGTGCCAGCAGCGCCGGGCAGGGGGCCACCGAAGCTTTCTTT. Translating it yields CASSAGQGATEAFF.

This clonotype turned up a few times. The CDR3 DNA reads TGCGCCAGCAGCCAAGAACCGGGGGTGAACACTGAAGCTTTCTTT. Its protein product is CASSQEPGVNTEAFF. This chain uses TRBV4-1 with TRBJ1-1; maybe TRBD1 (5 bases). From germline, CDR1 is MGHRA and CDR2 YSYEKL. The CDR3 totals 15 residues. The V and J ends lost 0 bases and 0 bases respectively, with 8 bases between them.